Each of the 23 T cell receptor beta chains below was sequenced from the same sample in a study of radiation and T cells in renal cell carcinoma. Time point: blood 2 weeks post-SBRT. The treatment was: 15 Gy SBRT to primary tumor, nephrectomy 4 weeks later. Assay used: immunoSEQ multiplex PCR; TCRdb lists only in-frame clones, some missing. The data hold some 58,000 clones, with around three quarters observed a single time. The sequencing used blood, collected from a patient whose treatment included radiotherapy and nephrectomy. These receptors were collected from a man aged 60 to 75 with renal cell carcinoma.

This chain uses TRBV15 with TRBJ2-2; D gene unclear. The CDR3 consists of 15 residues. Germline V gives CDR1 LNHNV, CDR2 YYDKDF (reference sequence). Trimming pared 2 bases from V and 0 bases from J, leaving 7 bases between. The CDR3 DNA is TGTGCCACCAGCAGACTCGGGCCGAACACCGGGGAGCTGTTTTTT. Amino acid sequence: CATSRLGPNTGELFF.

J is TRBJ1-4 and V is TRBV4-2, with D hard to call. This CDR3 region has 17 residues. Germline-derived CDR1 and CDR2 are LGHNA and YNFKEQ. Trimming cost V 1 base and J 10 bases, with 22 bases left between them. CDR3 residues: CASSQGVSRTPTGKLFF. The DNA for the CDR3 is TGTGCCAGCAGCCAAGGGGTATCCAGGACCCCGACCGGAAAACTGTTTTTT.

The chain recombines TRBV7-8 with TRBJ1-5; the D gene is possibly TRBD1 (6 bases). The germline V and J ends were trimmed by 0 bases and 4 bases, with 10 bases remaining between them. The germline gives CDR1 SGHVS, CDR2 FQNEAQ. This CDR3 is 15 amino acids long. The CDR3 sequence is CASSLARGPNQPQHF. CDR3 DNA: TGTGCCAGCAGCTTAGCCCGGGGGCCTAATCAGCCCCAGCATTTT.

This rearrangement joins TRBV5-1 to TRBJ2-7; D may correspond to TRBD1 or TRBD2 (5 bases each). The CDR3 is made up of 16 amino acids. The germline V and J ends were trimmed by 2 bases and 5 bases, with 20 bases remaining between them. Germline assignment: CDR1 SGHRS and CDR2 YFSETQ. CDR3 sequence: CASSLGTSPAGHEQYV. The CDR3, as DNA: TGCGCCAGCAGCTTAGGGACCTCCCCCGCCGGGCACGAGCAGTACGTC.

The chain employs TRBV6-1 and TRBJ1-1; 8 bases are shared with TRBD1. The CDR3 has 15 amino acids. The germline V gene has CDR1 MNHNS and CDR2 SASEGT. V dropped 6 bases and J dropped 1; count of bases not matched to a gene: 7. The CDR3 sequence is CASREPGQANTEAFF. The CDR3 DNA is TGTGCCAGCAGAGAGCCGGGACAGGCGAACACTGAAGCTTTCTTT.

This chain uses TRBV2 with TRBJ2-2; D is unclear. Trimming removed 4 bases from V and 5 bases from J, with 14 bases in between. Germline-derived CDR1 and CDR2 are SNHLY and FYNNEI. CDR3 size: 15 residues. The CDR3 nucleotides are TGTGCCAGCAGTGTGTATACAGTCGGGACCGGGGAGCTGTTTTTT. It is translated as CASSVYTVGTGELFF.

The V call is TRBV29-1, the J call TRBJ2-7; 7 bases align to TRBD1. This CDR3 spans 15 amino acids. Trimming removed 7 bases from V and 5 bases from J; junction bases left unmatched: 17. Germline V gene sequence: CDR1 SQVTM, CDR2 ANQGSEA. This chain's CDR3 is CSGLRAQGFFDEQYV. CDR3 in DNA: TGCAGCGGCCTGCGAGCACAGGGGTTTTTTGACGAGCAGTACGTC.

J is TRBJ1-5 and V is TRBV7-8, with unresolved D. Germline CDR1 SGHVS, CDR2 FQNEAQ. Trimming shortened V by 2 bases and J by 8 bases, and 10 bases separated the two germline ends. The CDR3 contains 13 residues. The CDR3 reads CASSLRFNEPQHF. CDR3 nucleotide sequence: TGTGCCAGCAGCTTAAGGTTCAACGAGCCCCAGCATTTT.

V gene TRBV6-1 combines with J gene TRBJ1-5, with D uncertain. Germline V lookup: CDR1 MNHNS, CDR2 SASEGT. V gave up 7 bases and J gave up 7 bases, with 14 bases separating them. The CDR3 contains 13 residues. The CDR3: CASNDLLEQPQHF. The CDR3 DNA reads as TGTGCCAGCAATGACCTTTTAGAACAGCCCCAGCATTTT.

This clone was seen a handful of times. The rearrangement uses TRBV30 and TRBJ1-6; TRBD1 agrees at 11 bases. The germline V gene encodes CDR1 GTSNPN and CDR2 SVGIG (reference sequence). V lost 5 bases, J lost 10 bases, and 4 bases stayed unmatched. The length of the CDR3 is 13 residues. CDR3 sequence reads: CAWAGQGDSPLHF. The DNA of the CDR3 is TGTGCCTGGGCGGGACAGGGGGACTCACCCCTCCACTTT.

The chain has TRBV5-6 and TRBJ2-7; weak D call: TRBD2 (6 bases). The CDR3 runs 12 residues. Trimming took 4 bases from V and 2 from J, leaving 7 bases between them. In germline, CDR1 is SGHDT, CDR2 YYEEEE. The CDR3 sequence: CASSRETYEQYV. CDR3 in DNA: TGTGCCAGCAGCCGGGAGACCTACGAGCAGTACGTC.

Regarding this clone: Compared with germline, one end of the junction differs, possibly owing to a read error. V and J are TRBV14 and TRBJ2-5, with a weak D call TRBD2 (5 bases). The CDR3 sequence is 16 residues long. Germline lookup yields CDR1 SGHDN and CDR2 FVKESK. The CDR3 DNA sequence: TGTGCCAGCAACCAAGATCGGGGTAGTTGGCGAGAGACCCAGTACTTC. Amino acid sequence: CASNQDRGSWRETQYF.

CDR3 sequence reads: CASSPGDGYEQFF. The CDR3 bases are TGTGCCAGTAGCCCAGGGGACGGGTATGAGCAGTTCTTC. The V and J genes are TRBV19 and TRBJ2-1, with a tentative D call TRBD1 (6 bases). CDR3 length: 13 amino acids. The germline gives CDR1 LNHDA, CDR2 SQIVND (reference sequence). V gave up 6 bases and J gave up 8 bases, with 14 bases separating them.

The genes are TRBV10-3 and TRBJ2-3, with TRBD2 matching 9 bases. CDR3 length: 20 residues. Germline V gives CDR1 ENHRY, CDR2 SYGVKD. After removal of 7 bases from V and 7 bases from J, the junction contained 27 bases not matched to a gene. The CDR3 bases are TGTGCCATCATTGACTCGGGGGGTGGAAAGGGACTAGCCTTATACCATACGCAGTATTTT. Amino acid sequence: CAIIDSGGGKGLALYHTQYF.

V usage is TRBV7-9 and J usage is TRBJ1-6; 10 bases fit TRBD1. With V trimmed by 3 bases and J by 10 bases, 3 bases remained unmatched. CDR3 length: 14 amino acids. Germline CDR1 is SEHNR and CDR2 is FQNEAQ (reference sequence). The CDR3 nucleotides are TGTGCCAGCAGCTTTGGACAGGGGGGATCACCCCTCCACTTT. It is translated as CASSFGQGGSPLHF.

This chain joins TRBV5-1 and TRBJ2-1; a possible D gene is TRBD2 (6 bases). This CDR3 is 16 amino acids long. Germline V gene data show CDR1 as SGHRS and CDR2 as YFSETQ. V was shortened by 0 bases and J by 0 bases, with 10 bases between the two germline ends. CDR3 sequence (DNA): TGCGCCAGCAGCTTGGTCCAGACTAGCTCCTACAATGAGCAGTTCTTC. Protein: CASSLVQTSSYNEQFF.

This chain links TRBV19 with TRBJ1-1, with D perhaps matching TRBD1 (6 bases). The CDR3 extends over 14 amino acids. V was shortened by 3 bases and J by 1 base, with 9 bases between the two germline ends. Germline V gene sequence: CDR1 LNHDA, CDR2 SQIVND (reference sequence). The CDR3 spells CASSMGDTNTEAFF. Written as DNA, the CDR3 is TGTGCCAGTAGTATGGGGGACACGAACACTGAAGCTTTCTTT.

This clone was recorded a few times. This chain uses TRBV19 with TRBJ2-1; 8 positions match TRBD2. With V trimmed by 2 bases and J by 6 bases, 3 bases remained unmatched. The germline CDR1 and CDR2 sequences are LNHDA and SQIVND (reference sequence). This CDR3 has 14 amino acids. As DNA, the CDR3 is TGTGCCAGTAGTATAAAGCGGGGGCGCAATGAGCAGTTCTTC. It yields the protein CASSIKRGRNEQFF.

The chain recombines TRBV11-2 with TRBJ2-4; tentative D call: TRBD2 (6 bases). CDR1 and CDR2 (germline): SGHAT, FQNNGV. V lost 0 bases and J lost 4, with 16 bases in between. The CDR3 is 17 residues long. This CDR3 reads CASSLDDLSGTKNIQYF. CDR3 DNA sequence: TGTGCCAGCAGCTTAGATGATTTGTCGGGGACTAAAAACATTCAGTACTTC.

A remark on this clone: The conserved phenylalanine or tryptophan normally closing the CDR3 is absent here, so this likely arose from a read error. CDR3 amino acids: CASSRTTGGESSPLHL. The CDR3 DNA sequence: TGCGCCAGCAGCCGAACCACAGGGGGGGAATCTTCACCCCTCCACCTT. This chain joins TRBV5-1 and TRBJ1-6; 8 nucleotides line up with TRBD1. Losses at the gene ends were 4 bases for V and 9 bases for J; bases not matched to a gene: 12. The CDR3 is 16 residues long. Germline CDR1 and CDR2: SGHRS and YFSETQ.

Concerning this clone itself: The same CDR3 is also encoded by other DNA sequences in this sample. The chain uses TRBV5-1 and TRBJ2-2; D is undetermined. This CDR3 region has 14 residues. V lost 0 bases, J lost 3 bases, and 6 bases lay in between. Germline V gene lookup returns CDR1 SGHRS and CDR2 YFSETQ. CDR3 residues: CASSLGVDTGELFF. DNA of the CDR3: TGCGCCAGCAGCTTGGGGGTCGACACCGGGGAGCTGTTTTTT.

This chain uses TRBV5-1 with TRBJ1-1; possible D gene TRBD1, 6 bases. V lost 0 bases and J 2 bases, leaving 11 bases between the germline ends. CDR3 size: 15 residues. Germline V gene sequence: CDR1 SGHRS, CDR2 YFSETQ. The CDR3 region has the DNA TGCGCCAGCAGCTTGGTTATAGGGGGAAACACTGAAGCTTTCTTT. It specifies CASSLVIGGNTEAFF.

As to this clone: Other DNA sequences in the same sample also yield this CDR3. The chain uses TRBV7-9 and TRBJ1-5; unclear D gene. With 1 base removed from V and 5 bases from J, the gap between germline ends came to 3 bases. Germline V gene lookup returns CDR1 SEHNR and CDR2 FQNEAQ (reference sequence). CDR3 length: 12 residues. The CDR3, as DNA: TGTGCCAGCAGCTTAGGAGATCAGCCCCAGCATTTT. It specifies CASSLGDQPQHF.